This T cell receptor beta chain emerged from a study of immune characterization of retroperitoneal liposarcoma. TCRdb analysed the PCR reads with MiXCR anew, one entry per CDR3 protein. Here the sample spans around 11,000 distinct CDR3 sequences, about 50% being singletons. This clonotype was seen more than once but under ten times. The CDR3 extends over 15 amino acids. V was pared by 6 bases and J by 4 bases, with 18 bases between. From germline, CDR1 is MNHNS and CDR2 SASEGT. V is TRBV6-1 and J is TRBJ2-5; TRBD2 might be the D (6 bases). Input material: tumor tissue. The TCR was taken from a female donor with retroperitoneal liposarcoma. The CDR3 is CASSLLGGGRETQYF. DNA of the CDR3: TGTGCCAGCAGCCTCCTCGGGGGAGGACGAGAGACCCAGTACTTC.